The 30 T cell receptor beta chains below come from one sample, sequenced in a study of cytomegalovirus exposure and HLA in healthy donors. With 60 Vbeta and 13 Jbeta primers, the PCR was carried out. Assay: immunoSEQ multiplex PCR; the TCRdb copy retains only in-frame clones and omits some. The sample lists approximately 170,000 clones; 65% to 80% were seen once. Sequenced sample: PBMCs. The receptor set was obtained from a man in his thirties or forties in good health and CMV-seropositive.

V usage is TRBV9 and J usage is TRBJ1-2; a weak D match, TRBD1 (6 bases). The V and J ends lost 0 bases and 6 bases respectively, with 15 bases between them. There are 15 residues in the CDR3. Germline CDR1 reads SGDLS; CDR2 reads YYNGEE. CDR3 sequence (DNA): TGTGCCAGCAGCGTAGAAGTGGGGGGGCGGAATGGCTACACCTTC. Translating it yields CASSVEVGGRNGYTF.

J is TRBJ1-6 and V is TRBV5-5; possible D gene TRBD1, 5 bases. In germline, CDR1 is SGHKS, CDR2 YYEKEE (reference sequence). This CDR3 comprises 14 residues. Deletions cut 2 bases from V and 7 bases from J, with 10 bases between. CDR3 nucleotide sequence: TGTGCCAGCAGCTTTGGGGGGGACAATTCACCCCTCCACTTT. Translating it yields CASSFGGDNSPLHF. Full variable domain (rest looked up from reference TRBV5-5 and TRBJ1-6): DAGVTQSPTHLIKTRGQQVTLRCSPISGHKSVSWYQQVLGQGPQFIFQYYEKEERGRGNFPDRFSARQFPNYSSELNVNALLLGDSALYLCASSFGGDNSPLHFGNGTRLTVT.

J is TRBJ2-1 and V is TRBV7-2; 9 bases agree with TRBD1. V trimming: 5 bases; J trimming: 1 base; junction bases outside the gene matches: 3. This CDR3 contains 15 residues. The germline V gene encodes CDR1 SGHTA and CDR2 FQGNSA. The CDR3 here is CASSTGQGSYNEQFF. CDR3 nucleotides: TGTGCCAGCAGCACCGGACAGGGGTCCTACAATGAGCAGTTCTTC.

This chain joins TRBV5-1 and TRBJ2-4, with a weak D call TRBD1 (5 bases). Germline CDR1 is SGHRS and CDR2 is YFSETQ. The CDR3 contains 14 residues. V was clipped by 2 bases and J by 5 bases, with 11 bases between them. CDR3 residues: CASSLGARENIQYF. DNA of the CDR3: TGCGCCAGCAGCTTAGGCGCCAGGGAAAACATTCAGTACTTC.

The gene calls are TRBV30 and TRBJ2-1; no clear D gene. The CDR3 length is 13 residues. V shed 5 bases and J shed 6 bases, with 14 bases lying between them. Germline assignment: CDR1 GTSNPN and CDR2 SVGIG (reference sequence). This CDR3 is CAWDLSGVNEQFF. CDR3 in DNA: TGTGCCTGGGACCTCTCCGGAGTCAATGAGCAGTTCTTC.

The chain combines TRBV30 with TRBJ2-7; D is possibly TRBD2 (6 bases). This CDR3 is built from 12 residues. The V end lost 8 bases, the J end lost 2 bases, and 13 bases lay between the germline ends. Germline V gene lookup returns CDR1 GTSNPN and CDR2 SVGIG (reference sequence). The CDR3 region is CAGHSGPYEQYF. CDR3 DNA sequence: TGTGCCGGTCATAGCGGTCCCTACGAGCAGTACTTC.

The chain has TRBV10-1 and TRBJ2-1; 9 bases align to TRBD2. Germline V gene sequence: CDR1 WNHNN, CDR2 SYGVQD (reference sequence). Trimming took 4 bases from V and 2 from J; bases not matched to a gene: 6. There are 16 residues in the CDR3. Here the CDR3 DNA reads TGCGCCAGCAGTGGGGGGGGGACTAGCACCTACAATGAGCAGTTCTTC. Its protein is CASSGGGTSTYNEQFF.

The CDR3 sequence: CASSRQGARGDTQYF. The CDR3 region has the DNA TGTGCCAGCAGTCGACAGGGGGCTCGGGGAGATACGCAGTATTTT. The genes are TRBV7-9 and TRBJ2-3; 10 nucleotides align to TRBD1. CDR3 length equals 15 residues. J lost 5 bases, V lost 6 bases, and 8 bases had no gene match. Germline V gives CDR1 SEHNR, CDR2 FQNEAQ (reference sequence).

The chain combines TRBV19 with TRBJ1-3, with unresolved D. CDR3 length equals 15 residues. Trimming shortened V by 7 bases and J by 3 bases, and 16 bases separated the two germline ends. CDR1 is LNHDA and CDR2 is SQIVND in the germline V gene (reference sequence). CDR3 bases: TGTGCCAGTATCCCTCGGGAGACGGGTGGAAACACCATATATTTT. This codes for CASIPRETGGNTIYF.

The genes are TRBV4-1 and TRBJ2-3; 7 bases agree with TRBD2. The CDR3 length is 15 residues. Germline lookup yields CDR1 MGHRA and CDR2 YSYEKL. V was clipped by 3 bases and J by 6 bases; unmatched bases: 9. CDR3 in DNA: TGCGCCAGCAGCCAGATTACTAGCGAGAGTGATACGCAGTATTTT. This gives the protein CASSQITSESDTQYF.

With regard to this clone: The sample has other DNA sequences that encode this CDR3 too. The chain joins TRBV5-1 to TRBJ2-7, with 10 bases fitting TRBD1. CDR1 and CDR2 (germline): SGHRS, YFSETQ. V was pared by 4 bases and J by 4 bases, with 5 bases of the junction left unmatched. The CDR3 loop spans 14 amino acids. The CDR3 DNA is TGCGCCAGCAGCCGAGGACAGGGGGGGTACGAGCAGTACTTC. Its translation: CASSRGQGGYEQYF.

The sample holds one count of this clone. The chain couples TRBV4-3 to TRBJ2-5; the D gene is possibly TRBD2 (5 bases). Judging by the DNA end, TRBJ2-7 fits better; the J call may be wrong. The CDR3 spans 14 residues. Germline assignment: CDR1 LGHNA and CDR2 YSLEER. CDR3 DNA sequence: TGCGCCAGCAGCCAAGGTCGGACTTCCTACGAGCAGTACTTC. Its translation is CASSQGRTSYEQYF.

The CDR3 here is CASRDDSRNQPQHF. The DNA for the CDR3 is TGTGCCAGCAGAGACGACAGCCGCAATCAGCCCCAGCATTTT. The V call is TRBV6-5, the J call TRBJ1-5; D is perhaps TRBD1 (5 bases). The germline CDR1 and CDR2 sequences are MNHEY and SVGAGI. The V gene lost 6 bases and the J gene lost 2 bases, with 11 bases spanning the gap. The CDR3 runs to 14 residues.

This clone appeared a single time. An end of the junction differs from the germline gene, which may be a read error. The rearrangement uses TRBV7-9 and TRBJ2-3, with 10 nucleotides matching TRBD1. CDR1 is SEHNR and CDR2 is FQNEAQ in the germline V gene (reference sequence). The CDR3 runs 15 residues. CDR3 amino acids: CSSSQGQGGGDTQYF. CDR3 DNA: TGTTCCAGCAGCCAAGGACAGGGGGGAGGAGATACGCAGTATTTT.

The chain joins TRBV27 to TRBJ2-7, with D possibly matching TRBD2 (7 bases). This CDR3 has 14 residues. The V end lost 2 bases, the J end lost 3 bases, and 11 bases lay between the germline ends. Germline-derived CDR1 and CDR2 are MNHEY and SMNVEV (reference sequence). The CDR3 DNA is TGTGCCAGCAGTTTAGGGGGGGCAGTCTACGAGCAGTACTTC. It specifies CASSLGGAVYEQYF.

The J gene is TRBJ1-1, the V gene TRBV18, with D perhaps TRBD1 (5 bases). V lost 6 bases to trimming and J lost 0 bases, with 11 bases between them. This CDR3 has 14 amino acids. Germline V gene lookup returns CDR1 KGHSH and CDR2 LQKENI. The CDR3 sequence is CASSPGTMNTEAFF. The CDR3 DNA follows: TGTGCCAGCTCCCCCGGGACTATGAACACTGAAGCTTTCTTT.

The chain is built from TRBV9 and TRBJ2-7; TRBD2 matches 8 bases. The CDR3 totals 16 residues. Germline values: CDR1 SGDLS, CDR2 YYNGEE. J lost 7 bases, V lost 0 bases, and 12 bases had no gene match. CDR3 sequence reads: CASSVGARGGAREQYF. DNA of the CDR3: TGTGCCAGCAGCGTAGGGGCCCGGGGGGGGGCGCGGGAGCAGTACTTC.

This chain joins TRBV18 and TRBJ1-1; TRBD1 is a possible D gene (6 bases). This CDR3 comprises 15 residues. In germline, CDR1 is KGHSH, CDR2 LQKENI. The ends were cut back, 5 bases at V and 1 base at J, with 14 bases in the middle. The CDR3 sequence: CASSWGQGKNTEAFF. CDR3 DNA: TGTGCCAGCTCATGGGGGCAAGGGAAGAACACTGAAGCTTTCTTT.

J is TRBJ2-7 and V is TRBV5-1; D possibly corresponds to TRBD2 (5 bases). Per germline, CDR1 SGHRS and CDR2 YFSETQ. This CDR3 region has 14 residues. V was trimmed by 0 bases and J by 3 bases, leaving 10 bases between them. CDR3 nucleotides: TGCGCCAGCAGCTTGGCTTTCGAGGGCTACGAGCAGTACTTC. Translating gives CASSLAFEGYEQYF.

DNA for the CDR3: TGTGCCAGCAGCTTAGCGCTAGGACTAGCGGGGGCCAGGGATGAGCAGTTCTTC. This translates into CASSLALGLAGARDEQFF. The chain employs TRBV7-9 and TRBJ2-1, with 13 bases fitting TRBD2. Germline CDR1 SEHNR, CDR2 FQNEAQ (reference sequence). The CDR3 sequence is 18 residues long. Trimming cost V 0 bases and J 8 bases; bases outside gene matches: 10.

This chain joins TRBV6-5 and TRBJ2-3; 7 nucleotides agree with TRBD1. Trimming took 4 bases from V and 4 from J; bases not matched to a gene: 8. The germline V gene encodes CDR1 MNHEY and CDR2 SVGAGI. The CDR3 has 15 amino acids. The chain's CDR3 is CASSSYRGPADTQYF. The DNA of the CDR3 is TGTGCCAGCAGTTCCTACAGGGGCCCCGCAGATACGCAGTATTTT.

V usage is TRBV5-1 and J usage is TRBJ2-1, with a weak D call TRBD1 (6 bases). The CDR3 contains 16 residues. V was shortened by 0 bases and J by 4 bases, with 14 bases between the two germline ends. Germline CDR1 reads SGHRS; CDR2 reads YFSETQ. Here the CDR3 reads CASSLVALGGYNEQFF. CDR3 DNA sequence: TGCGCCAGCAGCTTGGTGGCCTTAGGGGGTTACAATGAGCAGTTCTTC.

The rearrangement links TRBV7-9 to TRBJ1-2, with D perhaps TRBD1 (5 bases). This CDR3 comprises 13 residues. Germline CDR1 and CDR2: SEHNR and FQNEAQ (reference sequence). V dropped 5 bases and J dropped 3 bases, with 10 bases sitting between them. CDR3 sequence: CASSTQTDYGYTF. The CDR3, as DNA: TGTGCCAGCAGCACTCAGACAGACTATGGCTACACCTTC. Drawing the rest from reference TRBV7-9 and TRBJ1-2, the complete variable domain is DTGVSQNPRHKITKRGQNVTFRCDPISEHNRLYWYRQTLGQGPEFLTYFQNEAQLEKSRLLSDRFSAERPKGSFSTLEIQRTEQGDSAMYLCASSTQTDYGYTFGSGTRLTVV.

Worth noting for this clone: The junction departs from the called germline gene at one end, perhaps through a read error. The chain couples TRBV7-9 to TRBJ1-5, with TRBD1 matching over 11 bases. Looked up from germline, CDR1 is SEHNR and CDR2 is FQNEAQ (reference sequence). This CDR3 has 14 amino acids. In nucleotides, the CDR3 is TGTTCCAGCAGCCCTGGGACAGGGGGTCAGCCCCAGCATTTT. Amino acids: CSSSPGTGGQPQHF.

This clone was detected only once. CDR3: CATASGGYNEQFF. Written as DNA, the CDR3 is TGTGCCACCGCTAGCGGGGGGTACAATGAGCAGTTCTTC. The chain joins TRBV6-5 to TRBJ2-1; 11 nucleotides align to TRBD2. Germline assignment: CDR1 MNHEY and CDR2 SVGAGI. The CDR3 is 13 residues long. Trimming cost V 10 bases and J 4 bases; bases outside gene matches: 3.

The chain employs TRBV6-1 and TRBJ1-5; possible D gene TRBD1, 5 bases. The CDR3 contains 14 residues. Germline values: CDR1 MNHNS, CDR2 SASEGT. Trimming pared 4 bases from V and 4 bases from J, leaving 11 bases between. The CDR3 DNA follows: TGTGCCAGCAGTGGTCCGGGGGGTAATCAGCCCCAGCATTTT. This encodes CASSGPGGNQPQHF.

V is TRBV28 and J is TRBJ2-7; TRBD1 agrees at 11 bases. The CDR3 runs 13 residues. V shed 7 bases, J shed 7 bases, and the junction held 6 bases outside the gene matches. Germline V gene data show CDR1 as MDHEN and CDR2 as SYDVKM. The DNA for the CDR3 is TGTGCCAGCACCCCGGGACAGGGGGGAGAGCAGTACTTC. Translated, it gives CASTPGQGGEQYF.

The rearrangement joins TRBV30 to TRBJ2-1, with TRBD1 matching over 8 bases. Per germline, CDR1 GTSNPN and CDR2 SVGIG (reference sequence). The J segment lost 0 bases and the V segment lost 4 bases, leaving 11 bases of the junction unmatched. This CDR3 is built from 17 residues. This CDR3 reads CAWKGQEYHSSYNEQFF. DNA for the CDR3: TGTGCCTGGAAGGGACAGGAATACCACAGCTCCTACAATGAGCAGTTCTTC. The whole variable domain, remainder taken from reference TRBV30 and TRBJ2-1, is SQTIHQWPATLVQPVGSPLSLECTVEGTSNPNLYWYRQAAGRGLQLLFYSVGIGQISSEVPQNLSASRPQDRQFILSSKKLLLSDSGFYLCAWKGQEYHSSYNEQFFGPGTRLTVL.

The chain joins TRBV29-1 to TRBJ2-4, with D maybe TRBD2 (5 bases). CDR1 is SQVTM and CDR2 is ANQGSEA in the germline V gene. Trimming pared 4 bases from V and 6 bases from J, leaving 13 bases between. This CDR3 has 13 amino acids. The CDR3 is CSVAPGNGNIQYF. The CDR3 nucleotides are TGCAGCGTTGCTCCGGGGAACGGAAACATTCAGTACTTC.

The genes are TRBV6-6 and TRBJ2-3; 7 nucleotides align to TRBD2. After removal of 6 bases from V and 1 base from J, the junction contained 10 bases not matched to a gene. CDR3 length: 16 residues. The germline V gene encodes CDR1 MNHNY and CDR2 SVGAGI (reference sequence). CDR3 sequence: CASSVSGSGGTDTQYF. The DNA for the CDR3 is TGTGCCAGCAGCGTCTCGGGGAGCGGGGGCACAGATACGCAGTATTTT.